The rows below give T cell receptor beta chains drawn from one sample of a study of blood T cells in healthy people across ages. A single record per CDR3 protein comes from TCRdb applying MiXCR to the 5' RACE reads. The sample holds 1.5 million to 2 million distinct CDR3 sequences, 34% seen once. The specimen sequenced was blood. These TCRs come from a woman in her 30s in good health. Both conserved end residues are trimmed from each CDR3.

V	J	CDR3
TRBV4-2	TRBJ2-3	ASSPRLAGGPLTDTQY
TRBV4-1	TRBJ2-2	AGSQDLGVFGELF
TRBV6-1	TRBJ2-5	ASSAPLQETQY
TRBV29-1	TRBJ2-3	SVDPIAAAGTDTQY
TRBV3-1	TRBJ2-3	ASSPYGGIGGSTDTQY
TRBV5-1	TRBJ2-7	ASSFTGGSISDEQY
TRBV7-6	TRBJ2-3	ASSARTSNGDTQY
TRBV29-1	TRBJ1-1	SVGESSNTEAF
TRBV10-1	TRBJ2-1	ASSDQSNEQF
TRBV5-6	TRBJ1-2	ASSLGDSASYGYT
TRBV7-8	TRBJ2-5	ASSSIGTGGQETQY
TRBV20-1	TRBJ1-1	SASTGVNTEAF
TRBV20-1	TRBJ2-1	SAIAVASGTVEQF
TRBV5-1	TRBJ1-2	ASGQATNYGYT
TRBV9	TRBJ2-2	ASSVGFGQGEPGELF
TRBV7-7	TRBJ2-1	ASSSETLPSEQF
TRBV5-6	TRBJ1-6	ASSRDSGVTLH
TRBV21-1	TRBJ2-7	ASSKERDGTGPYEQY
TRBV6-5	TRBJ2-1	AGSYSFGLAEQF
TRBV27	TRBJ2-7	ASSIIGQGAYEQY
TRBV5-1	TRBJ2-1	ASSLSIVGLDGEQF
TRBV7-6	TRBJ1-6	ASSDRGSGNSPLH
TRBV7-2	TRBJ2-5	AGSSGGAGETQY
TRBV11-2	TRBJ2-7	ASSLLTYNEQY
TRBV21-1	TRBJ1-5	ASGGSISNQPQH
TRBV10-3	TRBJ1-2	AIRVLDRGESHGYT
TRBV5-1	TRBJ1-1	ASSLEDRGNTEAF
TRBV7-9	TRBJ2-7	ASIPGDHYEQY
TRBV11-2	TRBJ2-1	ASSSLSGRVLNEQF
TRBV14	TRBJ2-7	ASSQEVWGYEQY
TRBV6-1	TRBJ2-5	ASSKGREFGQY
TRBV9	TRBJ2-5	ASSVGFWGETQY
TRBV13	TRBJ2-5	ASSSDSGSETQY
TRBV19	TRBJ2-7	ASSIESGRVYEQY
TRBV18	TRBJ2-7	ASSPGTSNTYEQY
TRBV4-2	TRBJ1-6	ASSLSTDRGDSPLH
TRBV11-1	TRBJ2-5	ASSKEGFYERY
TRBV9	TRBJ2-7	AGSVDTEHEQY
TRBV7-2	TRBJ1-2	ASSLSSGLGYT
TRBV4-1	TRBJ2-1	ASSPGLGGNNEQF
TRBV15	-	ATSRRQGTTQY
TRBV6-6	TRBJ2-3	ASILAPSGGTDTQY
TRBV28	TRBJ1-4	ASSFMGRTNEKLF
TRBV20-1	TRBJ2-1	SARETSGRAEQF
TRBV9	TRBJ2-7	ASSETSGNGEQY
TRBV21-1	TRBJ2-1	ASSKGMDRVDEQF
TRBV4-2	TRBJ2-2	ASSQDRVTGELF
TRBV27	TRBJ1-5	ASSPRRGLNQPQH
TRBV3-1	TRBJ2-7	ASSQAQSSYEQY
TRBV7-3	TRBJ2-7	ASSPSGTGVQY
TRBV12-3/TRBV12-4	TRBJ2-5	ASSWGEGEETQY